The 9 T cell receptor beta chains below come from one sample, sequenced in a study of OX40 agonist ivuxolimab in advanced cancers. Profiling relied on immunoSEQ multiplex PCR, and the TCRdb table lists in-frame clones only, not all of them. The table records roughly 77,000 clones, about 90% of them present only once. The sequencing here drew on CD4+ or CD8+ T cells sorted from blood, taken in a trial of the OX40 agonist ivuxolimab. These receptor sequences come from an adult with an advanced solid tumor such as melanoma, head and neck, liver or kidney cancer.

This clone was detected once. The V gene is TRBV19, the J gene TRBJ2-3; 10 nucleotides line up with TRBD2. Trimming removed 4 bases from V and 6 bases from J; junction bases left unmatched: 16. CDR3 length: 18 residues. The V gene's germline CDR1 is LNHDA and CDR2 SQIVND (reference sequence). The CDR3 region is CASSTRILAGTMEDTQYF. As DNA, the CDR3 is TGTGCCAGTAGTACCCGTATACTAGCGGGAACCATGGAGGATACGCAGTATTTT.

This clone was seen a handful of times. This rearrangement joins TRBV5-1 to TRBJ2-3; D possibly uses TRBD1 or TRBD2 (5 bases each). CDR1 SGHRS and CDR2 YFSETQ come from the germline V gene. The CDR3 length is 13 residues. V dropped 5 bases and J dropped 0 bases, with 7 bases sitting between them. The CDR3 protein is CASSGGSTDTQYF. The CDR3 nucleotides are TGCGCCAGCAGTGGGGGTAGCACAGATACGCAGTATTTT. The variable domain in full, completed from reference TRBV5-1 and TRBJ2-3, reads KAGVTQTPRYLIKTRGQQVTLSCSPISGHRSVSWYQQTPGQGLQFLFEYFSETQRNKGNFPGRFSGRQFSNSRSEMNVSTLELGDSALYLCASSGGSTDTQYFGPGTRLTVL.

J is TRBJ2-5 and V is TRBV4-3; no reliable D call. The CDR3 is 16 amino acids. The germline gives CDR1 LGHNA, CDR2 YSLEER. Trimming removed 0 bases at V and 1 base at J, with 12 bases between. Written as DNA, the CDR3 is TGCGCCAGCAGCCAAGAAACTTGGCGGTCCCAAGAGACCCAGTACTTC. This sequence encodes CASSQETWRSQETQYF.

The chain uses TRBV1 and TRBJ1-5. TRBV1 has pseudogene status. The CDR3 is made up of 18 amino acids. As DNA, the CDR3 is TGCACCAGCAGCCAAGAAGGCGAGACCCGAAGGGGGGATCAGCCCCAGCATTTT. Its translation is CTSSQEGETRRGDQPQHF.

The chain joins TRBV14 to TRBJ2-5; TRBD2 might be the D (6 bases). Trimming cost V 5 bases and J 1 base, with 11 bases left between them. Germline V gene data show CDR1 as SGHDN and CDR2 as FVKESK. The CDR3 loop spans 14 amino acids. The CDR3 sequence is CASSISGSQETQYF. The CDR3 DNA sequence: TGTGCCAGCAGCATATCCGGGAGCCAAGAGACCCAGTACTTC.

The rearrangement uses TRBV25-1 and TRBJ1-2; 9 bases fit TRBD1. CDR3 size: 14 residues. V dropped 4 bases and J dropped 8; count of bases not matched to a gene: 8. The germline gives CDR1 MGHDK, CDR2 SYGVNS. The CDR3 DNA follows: TGTGCCAGCAGTGCACAGGGGGCGCGTGAAGGCTACACCTTC. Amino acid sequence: CASSAQGAREGYTF.

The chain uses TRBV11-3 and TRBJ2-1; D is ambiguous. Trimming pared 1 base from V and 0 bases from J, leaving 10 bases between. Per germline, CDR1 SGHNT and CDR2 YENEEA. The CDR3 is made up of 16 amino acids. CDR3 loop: CASSLVSGYSYNEQFF. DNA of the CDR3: TGTGCCAGCAGCTTAGTATCCGGATACTCCTACAATGAGCAGTTCTTC.

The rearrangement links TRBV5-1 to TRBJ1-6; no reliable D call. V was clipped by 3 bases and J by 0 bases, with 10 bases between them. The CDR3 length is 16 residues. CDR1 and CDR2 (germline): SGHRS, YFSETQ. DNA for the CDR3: TGCGCCAGCAGCTCCGATGGAGGCTCCTATAATTCACCCCTCCACTTT. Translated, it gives CASSSDGGSYNSPLHF.

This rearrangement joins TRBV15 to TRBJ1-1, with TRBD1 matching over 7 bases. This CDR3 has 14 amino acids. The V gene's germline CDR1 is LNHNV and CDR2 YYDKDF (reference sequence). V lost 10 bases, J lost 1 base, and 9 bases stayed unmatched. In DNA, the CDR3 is TGTGCCATCAAAAGGGACAGAAGGAACACTGAAGCTTTCTTT. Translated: CAIKRDRRNTEAFF.